This T cell receptor (beta chain) was found in a study of blood T cell repertoires in COVID-19. Overall study context: T cells, B-cell-depleted T cells, or PBMCs supplied cDNA or gDNA.

TCRdb's table, derived via immunoSEQ multiplex PCR, lists solely in-frame clones and lacks some. The table has 180,000 or so clones, 85% seen once. Individuals drawn from 20 to 25 US areas were roughly 18 to 95 years old. Two consecutive negative NP/OP PCR tests, clearance, or resolved symptoms defined Cohort 3 recovery. CDR1 is LNHDA, CDR2 SQIVND, per germline (reference sequence). V was clipped by 6 bases and J by 5 bases, with 19 bases between them. This CDR3 is 15 amino acids long. The V and J genes are TRBV19 and TRBJ2-5, with D uncertain. Sequencing was carried out using PBMCs or T cells enriched from blood (not recorded which). The source of this sequence is a man between 40 and 49 years old who had recovered from COVID-19. CDR3 bases: TGTGCCAGTAGCGAGACGTCGGTCGGGTTGGAGACCCAGTACTTC. Its translation is CASSETSVGLETQYF. The whole variable domain, remainder taken from reference TRBV19 and TRBJ2-5, is DGGITQSPKYLFRKEGQNVTLSCEQNLNHDAMYWYRQDPGQGLRLIYYSQIVNDFQKGDIAEGYSVSREKKESFPLTVTSAQKNPTAFYLCASSETSVGLETQYFGPGTRLLVL.